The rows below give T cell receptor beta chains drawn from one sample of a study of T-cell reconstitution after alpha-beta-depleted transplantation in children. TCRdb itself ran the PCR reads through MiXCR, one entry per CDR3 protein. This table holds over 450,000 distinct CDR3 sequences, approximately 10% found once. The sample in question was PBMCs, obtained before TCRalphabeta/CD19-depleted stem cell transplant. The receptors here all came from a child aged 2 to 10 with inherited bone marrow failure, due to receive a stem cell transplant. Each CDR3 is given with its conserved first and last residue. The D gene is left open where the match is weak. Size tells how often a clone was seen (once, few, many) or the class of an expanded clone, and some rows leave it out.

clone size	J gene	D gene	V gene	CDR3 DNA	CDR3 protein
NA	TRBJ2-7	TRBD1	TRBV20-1	TGCAGTGCTTTCCGGGCGACAGGGTTCGACGAGCAGTACTTC	CSAFRATGFDEQYF
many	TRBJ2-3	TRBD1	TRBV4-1	TGCGCCAGCAGCCTCACAGGGGGGAGGATCACAGATACGCAGTATTTT	CASSLTGGRITDTQYF
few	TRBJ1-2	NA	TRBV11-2	TGTGCCAGCAGCCAGACGGGGGGCTCTGGCTACACCTTC	CASSQTGGSGYTF
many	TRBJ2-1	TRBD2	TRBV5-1	TGCGCCAGCAGCTCCTACCTAATAGCGGGCGTGATGGGTGAGCAGTTCTTC	CASSSYLIAGVMGEQFF
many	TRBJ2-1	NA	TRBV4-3	TGCGCCAGCAGCCAAGATCGCCCTTTAGCGGAAATATACAATGAGCAGTTCTTC	CASSQDRPLAEIYNEQFF
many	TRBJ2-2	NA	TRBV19	TGTGCCAGTAGTACCCACGGGACCCACAGGATCACCGGGGAGCTGTTTTTT	CASSTHGTHRITGELFF
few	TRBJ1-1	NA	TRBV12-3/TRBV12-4	TGTGCCAGCAGTCCGCTGGGGGGGACGGTGTCTTTCTTT	CASSPLGGTVSFF
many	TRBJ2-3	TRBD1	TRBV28	TGTGCCAGCAGTTTATGGAGGGGGCAAACAGATACGCAGTATTTT	CASSLWRGQTDTQYF
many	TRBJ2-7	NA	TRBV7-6	TGTGCCAGCAGCTTTGGCGGGACCAACTACGAGCAGTACTTC	CASSFGGTNYEQYF
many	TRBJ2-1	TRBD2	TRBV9	TGTGCCAGCAGCGCTGAGACCGGGACTACCTACAATGAGCAGTTCTTC	CASSAETGTTYNEQFF
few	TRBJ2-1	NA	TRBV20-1	TGCAGTTCTAGGGTCCGGAGCGGAAGGAAATACTACAATGAGCAGTTCTTC	CSSRVRSGRKYYNEQFF
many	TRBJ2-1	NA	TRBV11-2	TGTGCCAGCAGCCCGTCTAGCCCTTGGGTGCGGGAATTGTACAATGAGCAGTTCTTC	CASSPSSPWVRELYNEQFF
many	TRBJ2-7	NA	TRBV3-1	TGTGCCAGCAGCCAATTGGGTGGCGAGCAGTACTTC	CASSQLGGEQYF
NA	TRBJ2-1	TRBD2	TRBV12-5	TGTGCTAGTGGGCCCGGGGGGTTAAATGAGCAGTTCTTC	CASGPGGLNEQFF
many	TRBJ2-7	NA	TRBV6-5	TGTGCCAGCAGTTACTCGATCCGTAACGAGCAGTACTTC	CASSYSIRNEQYF
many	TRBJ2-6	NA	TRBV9	TGTGCCAGCAGCGGAGACAGCTCTGGGGCCAACGTCCTGACTTTC	CASSGDSSGANVLTF
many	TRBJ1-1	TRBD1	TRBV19	TGTGCCAGTGAAGACAGGGGGGTGACGAACACTGAAGCTTTCTTT	CASEDRGVTNTEAFF
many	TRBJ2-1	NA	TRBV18	TGTGCCAGCTCACCACTGGCTAGGGGGTACAATGAGCAGTTCTTC	CASSPLARGYNEQFF
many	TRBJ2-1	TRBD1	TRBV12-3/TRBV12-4	TGTGCCAGCAGTCCCCGGGACAGGCATTACAATGAGCAGTTCTTC	CASSPRDRHYNEQFF
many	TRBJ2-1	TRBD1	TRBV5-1	TGCGCCAGCAGCTCGAAGGACAGGGACTACAATGAGCAGTTCTTC	CASSSKDRDYNEQFF
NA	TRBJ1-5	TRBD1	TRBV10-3	TGTGCCAACAGTGGACAGGGACAGATGAATCAGCCCCAGCATTTT	CANSGQGQMNQPQHF
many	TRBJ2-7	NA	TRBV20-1	TGCAGTGCAGTACCCTACGAGCAGTACTTC	CSAVPYEQYF
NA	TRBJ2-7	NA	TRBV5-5	TGTGCCAGCAGCGTATGGACGGGTCCCTACGAGCAGTACTTC	CASSVWTGPYEQYF
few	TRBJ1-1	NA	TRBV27	TGTGCCAGCAGTCCTCAGATTGTGATCTCAGCTTTCTTT	CASSPQIVISAFF